The 6 T cell receptor beta chains presented below share a single source sample, sequenced in a study of cytomegalovirus exposure and HLA in healthy donors. The PCR was carried out with 60 Vbeta primers and 13 Jbeta primers. Sequencing was performed with immunoSEQ multiplex PCR; in TCRdb, only in-frame clones are kept and a portion is missing. The repertoire holds 110,000 or so clones, with 82% as singletons. The specimen sequenced was PBMCs. All receptors come from a young woman in good health and CMV-seronegative.

The chain combines TRBV4-3 with TRBJ2-2; D might be TRBD1 (6 bases). The ends were cut back, 3 bases at V and 1 base at J, with 6 bases in the middle. The germline V gene has CDR1 LGHNA and CDR2 YSLEER. This CDR3 has 14 residues. The CDR3 DNA reads as TGCGCCAGCAGCCACAGGGGGAACACCGGGGAGCTGTTTTTT. Protein sequence: CASSHRGNTGELFF.

The chain employs TRBV28 and TRBJ1-5; the D is unclear. Per the germline V gene, CDR1 is MDHEN and CDR2 is SYDVKM. The CDR3 spans 15 residues. Between the trimmed V and J ends, which lost 6 bases and 5 bases, there was a span of 17 bases. The CDR3 nucleotides are TGTGCCAGCAGCCCCGGACGAGAGGGCGATCAGCCCCAGCATTTT. It encodes CASSPGREGDQPQHF.

The CDR3 spells CASSQVVRTNEKLFF. The CDR3 nucleotides read TGCGCCAGCAGCCAAGTTGTCAGAACTAATGAAAAACTGTTTTTT. V is TRBV4-1 and J is TRBJ1-4, with unresolved D. Germline CDR1 MGHRA, CDR2 YSYEKL. The CDR3 has 15 amino acids. V lost 1 base to trimming and J lost 1 base, with 7 bases between them.

The chain employs TRBV7-2 and TRBJ2-5; tentatively, D is TRBD1 (5 bases). The germline gives CDR1 SGHTA, CDR2 FQGNSA. CDR3 length: 14 residues. Trimming pared 0 bases from V and 2 bases from J, leaving 7 bases between. The CDR3 loop is CASSLAGPQETQYF. Written as DNA, the CDR3 is TGTGCCAGCAGCTTAGCGGGGCCGCAAGAGACCCAGTACTTC.

The chain joins TRBV13 to TRBJ1-2; 10 nucleotides agree with TRBD1. CDR1 and CDR2 (germline): PRHDT, FYEKMQ (reference sequence). This CDR3 region has 18 residues. V lost 5 bases and J lost 5; bases outside the gene matches: 17. CDR3 amino acids: CASSLLNSRDRGRYGYTF. The DNA for the CDR3 is TGTGCCAGCAGCCTCCTAAATAGCAGGGACAGGGGAAGATATGGCTACACCTTC.

This chain connects TRBV7-6 to TRBJ2-1, with 11 bases fitting TRBD2. Germline CDR1 and CDR2: SGHVS and FNYEAQ. Trimming took 5 bases from V and 4 from J; bases not matched to a gene: 10. CDR3 size: 17 residues. The CDR3 DNA follows: TGTGCCAGCAGCCCTTTTTCGACTAGCGGGGTGTACAATGAGCAGTTCTTC. It encodes CASSPFSTSGVYNEQFF.